The 20 T cell receptor beta chains listed next were all sequenced from one sample in a study of T cell responses to AZD1222 COVID-19 vaccine (dated by TCRdb to about 2021). Sample time point, as interpreted from the label and publication: about 28 days (+/-7) after the second vaccine dose. Library preparation employed the immunoSEQ multiplex PCR assay. TCRdb took over this immuneACCESS table, retaining in-frame rearrangements with V and J assigned. Such tables are incomplete; in checked studies, under half of the missing clones stem from an unresolved V gene, and the remainder is unexplained. Recorded for this sample are about 74,000 clones; more than 85% of them occurred a single time. Of the sample, around 8% falls within the top ten clones. Sequencing used peripheral blood, obtained 28 days after the second AZD1222 dose. Receptor source: an adult who received the AZD1222 COVID-19 vaccine.

The V and J genes are TRBV27 and TRBJ2-5; D remains unclear. Trimming removed 2 bases from V and 5 bases from J, with 9 bases in between. This CDR3 has 13 amino acids. Germline CDR1 and CDR2: MNHEY and SMNVEV (reference sequence). The CDR3 sequence is CASSLNSPETQYF. CDR3 sequence (DNA): TGTGCCAGCAGTTTAAATAGCCCGGAGACCCAGTACTTC.

The V and J genes are TRBV29-1 and TRBJ2-1; 8 positions agree with TRBD2. V lost 8 bases to trimming and J lost 4 bases; unmatched junction nucleotides: 13. CDR1 SQVTM and CDR2 ANQGSEA come from the germline V gene. The CDR3 runs to 15 residues. The CDR3 sequence is CSFRLAGSRYNEQFF. Written as DNA, the CDR3 is TGCAGCTTCCGGCTAGCGGGCTCTAGGTACAATGAGCAGTTCTTC.

J is TRBJ1-5 and V is TRBV28; D is uncertain. With 11 bases removed from V and 0 bases from J, the gap between germline ends came to 14 bases. CDR3 size: 14 residues. Germline CDR1 is MDHEN and CDR2 is SYDVKM. The CDR3 nucleotides are TGTGCCCTCAAAAGCAGCTATAGCAATCAGCCCCAGCATTTT. It codes for CALKSSYSNQPQHF.

The chain carries TRBV3-1 (or the pseudogene TRBV3-2) and TRBJ2-1; no clear D. Germline-derived CDR1 and CDR2 are LGHDT and YNNKEL (reference sequence). V shed 0 bases and J shed 8 bases, with 14 bases lying between them. The CDR3 covers 15 residues. The CDR3 nucleotides read TGTGCCAGCAGCCAAGAAGGCGGAGTCATCGATGAGCAGTTCTTC. Protein product: CASSQEGGVIDEQFF.

This clone was observed once. The chain employs TRBV18 and TRBJ2-5; TRBD1 is a possible D gene (6 bases). With 3 bases removed from V and 5 bases from J, the gap between germline ends came to 16 bases. The CDR3 length is 15 residues. Per the germline V gene, CDR1 is KGHSH and CDR2 is LQKENI. The CDR3 DNA reads TGTGCCAGCTCACCTCGGGACACCACAGGGGAGACCCAGTACTTC. Protein product: CASSPRDTTGETQYF.

The chain recombines TRBV14 with TRBJ2-3; the D gene could be TRBD1 or TRBD2 (5 bases each). The CDR3 is made up of 15 amino acids. Germline V gene lookup returns CDR1 SGHDN and CDR2 FVKESK. V was cut by 2 bases and J by 4 bases, with 13 bases left in between. CDR3 sequence: CASSQLGVGADTQYF. Written as DNA, the CDR3 is TGTGCCAGCAGCCAATTGGGGGTCGGGGCAGATACGCAGTATTTT.

J is TRBJ1-1 and V is TRBV7-6; no definite D call. Germline-derived CDR1 and CDR2 are SGHVS and FNYEAQ. This CDR3 has 16 residues. Trimming pared 3 bases from V and 1 base from J, leaving 15 bases between. In DNA, the CDR3 is TGTGCCAGCAGCTTTAAGTTTCCCCGGAAGAACACTGAAGCTTTCTTT. Protein sequence: CASSFKFPRKNTEAFF.

This chain connects TRBV7-8 to TRBJ2-7; 7 nucleotides align to TRBD2. The ends lost 6 bases at V and 1 base at J; junction bases unmatched: 9. Per the germline V gene, CDR1 is SGHVS and CDR2 is FQNEAQ. The CDR3 is made up of 15 amino acids. The CDR3 reads CASREELAPSYEQYF. CDR3 sequence (DNA): TGTGCCAGCAGAGAAGAACTAGCGCCGTCCTACGAGCAGTACTTC. The full variable domain, completed using reference TRBV7-8 and TRBJ2-7, is GAGVSQSPRYKVAKRGQDVALRCDPISGHVSLFWYQQALGQGPEFLTYFQNEAQLDKSGLPSDRFFAERPEGSVSTLKIQRTQQEDSAVYLCASREELAPSYEQYFGPGTRLTVT.

The chain has TRBV6-4 and TRBJ2-1, with 7 bases lining up with TRBD2. Germline values: CDR1 MRHNA, CDR2 SNTAGT. The CDR3 sequence is 15 residues long. V trimming: 5 bases; J trimming: 0 bases; junction bases outside the gene matches: 4. The CDR3 sequence: CASSSSGLSYNEQFF. The CDR3 region has the DNA TGTGCCAGCAGTAGTAGCGGGCTCTCCTACAATGAGCAGTTCTTC.

This clone was recorded a few times. The chain employs TRBV6-5 and TRBJ2-2, with TRBD1 identical over 8 bases. V trimming: 6 bases; J trimming: 7 bases; junction bases outside the gene matches: 4. The CDR3 consists of 13 residues. The V gene's germline CDR1 is MNHEY and CDR2 SVGAGI. CDR3 DNA sequence: TGTGCCAGCAGCAGGGGGCGTTTCGGGGAGCTGTTTTTT. Residues: CASSRGRFGELFF.

This chain joins TRBV30 and TRBJ2-7; D may be TRBD1 (6 bases). From germline, CDR1 is GTSNPN and CDR2 SVGIG (reference sequence). V lost 1 base and J lost 7, with 17 bases in between. This CDR3 is 14 amino acids long. The CDR3 bases are TGTGCCTGGAGTGCCGGGACACCTTCGGGGGAGCAGTACTTC. Amino acids: CAWSAGTPSGEQYF.

V is TRBV11-1 and J is TRBJ2-2; D is perhaps TRBD1 or TRBD2 (6 bases each). The CDR3 is 13 amino acids. Germline V CDR1 and CDR2: SGHAT, FQDESV (reference sequence). V lost 5 bases and J lost 6, with 10 bases in between. CDR3 sequence reads: CASSPGASGELFF. Here the CDR3 DNA reads TGTGCCAGCAGCCCGGGGGCCTCCGGGGAGCTGTTTTTT.

The chain employs TRBV19 and TRBJ2-1; 7 bases map to TRBD2. The CDR3 length is 16 residues. CDR1 and CDR2 from the germline V gene are LNHDA and SQIVND (reference sequence). With 4 bases clipped from V and 6 bases from J, the junction kept 12 bases outside the gene matches. Written as DNA, the CDR3 is TGTGCCAGTAGTACGCAGAGCGGGATGGGGGTCAATGAGCAGTTCTTC. This encodes CASSTQSGMGVNEQFF. The full variable domain, with the rest looked up from reference TRBV19 and TRBJ2-1, is DGGITQSPKYLFRKEGQNVTLSCEQNLNHDAMYWYRQDPGQGLRLIYYSQIVNDFQKGDIAEGYSVSREKKESFPLTVTSAQKNPTAFYLCASSTQSGMGVNEQFFGPGTRLTVL.

The V call is TRBV11-3, the J call TRBJ2-3, with 9 bases matching TRBD2. Germline trimming cut 5 bases from V and 6 bases from J; bases unmatched to any gene: 12. CDR1 and CDR2 (germline): SGHNT, YENEEA. CDR3 length: 16 residues. The CDR3 is CASSPDSGSNPDTQYF. In nucleotides, the CDR3 is TGTGCCAGCAGCCCGGATAGCGGGAGTAACCCCGATACGCAGTATTTT.

The V gene is TRBV7-2, the J gene TRBJ1-5; D possibly corresponds to TRBD1 (5 bases). Germline V gives CDR1 SGHTA, CDR2 FQGNSA. V was trimmed by 6 bases and J by 1 base, leaving 10 bases between them. The CDR3 sequence is 14 residues long. CDR3 in amino acids: CASSPGGSNQPQHF. The CDR3 nucleotides read TGTGCCAGCAGTCCGGGGGGAAGCAATCAGCCCCAGCATTTT.

This chain connects TRBV24-1 to TRBJ2-2; 8 bases line up with TRBD2. This CDR3 has 15 residues. CDR1 is KGHDR and CDR2 is SFDVKD in the germline V gene. The J segment lost 7 bases and the V segment lost 12 bases, leaving 15 bases of the junction unmatched. The CDR3 DNA is TGTGCCTCAAGGTTGGTAGCGGGACTAGGCGGGGAGCTGTTTTTT. It yields the protein CASRLVAGLGGELFF.

The chain recombines TRBV18 with TRBJ2-7; D is unresolved. CDR3 length: 11 residues. Germline CDR1 is KGHSH and CDR2 is LQKENI. The V end was cut by 8 bases, the J end by 1 base, with 6 bases between. The CDR3 DNA reads as TGTGCCAGCCGCCAGTCCTACGAGCAGTACTTC. It translates to CASRQSYEQYF. Full variable domain (remainder filled in from reference TRBV18 and TRBJ2-7): NAGVMQNPRHLVRRRGQEARLRCSPMKGHSHVYWYRQLPEEGLKFMVYLQKENIIDESGMPKERFSAEFPKEGPSILRIQQVVRGDSAAYFCASRQSYEQYFGPGTRLTVT.

The chain combines TRBV27 with TRBJ2-5; TRBD1 matches 7 bases. CDR1 MNHEY and CDR2 SMNVEV come from the germline V gene (reference sequence). This CDR3 contains 14 residues. Losses at the gene ends were 0 bases for V and 4 bases for J; bases not matched to a gene: 2. The CDR3 sequence: CASSLSNRGETQYF. In nucleotides, the CDR3 is TGTGCCAGCAGTTTATCGAACAGGGGAGAGACCCAGTACTTC.

The chain employs TRBV7-6 and TRBJ2-7; TRBD2 might be the D (6 bases). The CDR3 is made up of 15 amino acids. V gave up 4 bases and J gave up 3 bases, with 16 bases separating them. Per the germline V gene, CDR1 is SGHVS and CDR2 is FNYEAQ. In DNA, the CDR3 is TGTGCCAGCAGCTCCCATGCAGGACTATACTACGAGCAGTACTTC. It specifies CASSSHAGLYYEQYF.

The rearrangement uses TRBV28 and TRBJ2-1; the D gene is possibly TRBD1 (6 bases). The germline V gene has CDR1 MDHEN and CDR2 SYDVKM. The ends were cut back, 7 bases at V and 6 bases at J, with 16 bases in the middle. This CDR3 spans 14 amino acids. CDR3: CASNVGAAPNEQFF. The CDR3 nucleotides read TGTGCCAGCAACGTGGGGGCAGCACCCAATGAGCAGTTCTTC.